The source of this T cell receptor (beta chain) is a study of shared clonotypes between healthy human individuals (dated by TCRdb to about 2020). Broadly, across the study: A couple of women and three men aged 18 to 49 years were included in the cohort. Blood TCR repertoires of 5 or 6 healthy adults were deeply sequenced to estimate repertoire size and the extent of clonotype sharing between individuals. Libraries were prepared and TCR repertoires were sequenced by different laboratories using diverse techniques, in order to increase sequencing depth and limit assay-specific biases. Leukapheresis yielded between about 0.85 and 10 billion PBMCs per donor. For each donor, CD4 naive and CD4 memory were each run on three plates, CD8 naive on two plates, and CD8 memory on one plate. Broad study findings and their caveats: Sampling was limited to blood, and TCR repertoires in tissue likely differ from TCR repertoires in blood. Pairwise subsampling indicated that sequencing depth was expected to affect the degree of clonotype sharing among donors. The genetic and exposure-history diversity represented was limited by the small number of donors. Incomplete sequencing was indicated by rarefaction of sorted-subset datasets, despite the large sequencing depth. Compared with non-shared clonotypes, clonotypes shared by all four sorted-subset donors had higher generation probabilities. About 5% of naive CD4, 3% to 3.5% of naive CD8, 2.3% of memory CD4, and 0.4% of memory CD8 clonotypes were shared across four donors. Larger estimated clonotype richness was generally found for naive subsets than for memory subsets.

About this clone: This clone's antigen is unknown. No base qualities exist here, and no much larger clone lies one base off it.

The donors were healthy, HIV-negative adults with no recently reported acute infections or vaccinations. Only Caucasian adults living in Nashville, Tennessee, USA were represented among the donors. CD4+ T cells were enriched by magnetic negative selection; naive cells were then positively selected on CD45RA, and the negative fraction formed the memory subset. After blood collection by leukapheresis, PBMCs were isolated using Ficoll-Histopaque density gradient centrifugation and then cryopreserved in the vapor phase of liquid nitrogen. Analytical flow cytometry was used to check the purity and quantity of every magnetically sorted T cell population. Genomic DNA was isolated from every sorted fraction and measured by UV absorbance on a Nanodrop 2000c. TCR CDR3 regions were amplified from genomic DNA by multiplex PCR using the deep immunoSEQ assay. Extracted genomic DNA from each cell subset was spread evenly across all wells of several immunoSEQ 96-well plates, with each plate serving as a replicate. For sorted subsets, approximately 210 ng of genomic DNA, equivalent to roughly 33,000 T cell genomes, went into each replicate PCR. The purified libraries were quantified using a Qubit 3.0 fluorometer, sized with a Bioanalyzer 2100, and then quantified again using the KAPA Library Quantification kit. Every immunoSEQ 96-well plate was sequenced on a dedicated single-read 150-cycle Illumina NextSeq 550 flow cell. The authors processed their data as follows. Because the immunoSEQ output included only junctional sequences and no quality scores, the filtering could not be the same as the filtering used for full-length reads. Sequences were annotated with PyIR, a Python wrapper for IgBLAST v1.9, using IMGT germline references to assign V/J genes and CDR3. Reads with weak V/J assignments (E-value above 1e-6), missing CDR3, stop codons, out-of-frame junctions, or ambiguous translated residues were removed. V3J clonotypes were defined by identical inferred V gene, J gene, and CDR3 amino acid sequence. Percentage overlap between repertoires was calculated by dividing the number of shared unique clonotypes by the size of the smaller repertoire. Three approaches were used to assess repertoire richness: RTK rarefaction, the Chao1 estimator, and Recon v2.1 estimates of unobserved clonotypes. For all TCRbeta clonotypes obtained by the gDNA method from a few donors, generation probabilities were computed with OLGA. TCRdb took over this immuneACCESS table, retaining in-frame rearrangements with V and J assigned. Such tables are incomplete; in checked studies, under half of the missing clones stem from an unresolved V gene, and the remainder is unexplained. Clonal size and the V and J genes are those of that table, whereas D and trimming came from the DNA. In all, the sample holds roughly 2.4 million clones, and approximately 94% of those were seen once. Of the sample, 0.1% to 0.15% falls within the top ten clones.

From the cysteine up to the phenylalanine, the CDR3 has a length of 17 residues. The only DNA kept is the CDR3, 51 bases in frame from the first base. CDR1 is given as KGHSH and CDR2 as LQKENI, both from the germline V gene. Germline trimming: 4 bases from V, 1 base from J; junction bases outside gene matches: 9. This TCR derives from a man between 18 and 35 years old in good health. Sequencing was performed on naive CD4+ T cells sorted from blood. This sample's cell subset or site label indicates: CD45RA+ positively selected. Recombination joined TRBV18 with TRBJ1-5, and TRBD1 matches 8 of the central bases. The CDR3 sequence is CASSRGGRDRSNQPQHF. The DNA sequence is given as TGTGCCAGCTCACGTGGTGGCAGGGACAGGAGCAATCAGCCCCAGCATTTT.